What follows are 2 T cell receptor beta chains derived from one specimen sequenced in a study of cytomegalovirus exposure and HLA in healthy donors. 13 Jbeta primers and 60 Vbeta primers were used for the PCR. Profiling relied on immunoSEQ multiplex PCR, and the TCRdb table lists in-frame clones only, not all of them. The sample has tens of thousands of clones, 75% to 90% seen once. Material for sequencing was PBMCs. The receptor set was obtained from a woman aged 25 to 39 in good health and CMV-seropositive.

J is TRBJ2-3 and V is TRBV11-1, with D perhaps TRBD2 (6 bases). Trimming stripped 8 bases from V and 2 bases from J, with 17 bases between. The CDR3 contains 15 residues. The germline gives CDR1 SGHAT, CDR2 FQDESV (reference sequence). CDR3 sequence: CASGIWDSYTDTQYF. CDR3 nucleotide sequence: TGTGCCAGCGGGATATGGGACTCTTACACAGATACGCAGTATTTT.

The rearrangement links TRBV28 to TRBJ1-4, with D possibly being TRBD1 (5 bases). The CDR3 sequence is 13 residues long. Germline loops: CDR1 MDHEN, CDR2 SYDVKM. V was clipped by 2 bases and J by 7 bases, with 8 bases between them. Here the CDR3 reads CASSLGAPEKLFF. CDR3 DNA sequence: TGTGCCAGCAGTTTAGGGGCTCCTGAAAAACTGTTTTTT.